The next 9 T cell receptor beta chains were all read from a single sample in a study of PD-1 blockade in classical Hodgkin lymphoma. Patients all relapsed after autologous stem cell transplantation, and there was variation in brentuximab vedotin exposure. Measured with immunoSEQ multiplex PCR; TCRdb has only the in-frame clones, and not every one. The data show about 46,000 clones, with about three quarters seen just once and 11% held by the top ten. Sequenced here: peripheral blood mononuclear cells (PBMCs), sampled at baseline. The receptor set was obtained from a human donor with classical Hodgkin lymphoma.

The chain links TRBV30 to TRBJ2-1; D gene ambiguous. Germline loops: CDR1 GTSNPN, CDR2 SVGIG (reference sequence). V shed 0 bases and J shed 3 bases, with 6 bases lying between them. CDR3 size: 13 residues. CDR3 sequence reads: CAWSVHLYNEQFF. CDR3 DNA sequence: TGTGCCTGGAGTGTACACCTCTACAATGAGCAGTTCTTC.

The CDR3 coding sequence is TGTGCCAGCACACCCGGGACAGGGTCCTACGAGCAGTACTTC. Translated, it gives CASTPGTGSYEQYF. This chain connects TRBV6-1 to TRBJ2-7; 9 bases are shared with TRBD1. V lost 7 bases, J lost 1 base, and 5 bases stayed unmatched. The CDR3 is 14 amino acids. CDR1 is MNHNS, CDR2 SASEGT, per germline.

The chain recombines TRBV2 with TRBJ1-5, with 7 bases lining up with TRBD1. Germline V gene sequence: CDR1 SNHLY, CDR2 FYNNEI. The CDR3 runs 13 residues. V was pared by 7 bases and J by 4 bases, with 4 bases of the junction left unmatched. CDR3 sequence: CASNIRGNQPQHF. Written as DNA, the CDR3 is TGTGCCAGCAATATCAGGGGGAATCAGCCCCAGCATTTT.

The chain is built from TRBV4-1 and TRBJ1-5, with 12 nucleotides matching TRBD1. Germline assignment: CDR1 MGHRA and CDR2 YSYEKL. V shed 1 base, J shed 7 bases, and the junction held 8 bases outside the gene matches. The CDR3 covers 17 residues. The CDR3 DNA reads as TGCGCCAGCAGCCAAGCCGGGACAGGGGGCTCTTGGCAGCCCCAGCATTTT. This sequence encodes CASSQAGTGGSWQPQHF.

This rearrangement joins TRBV5-1 to TRBJ2-3; D is uncertain. V shed 4 bases and J shed 3 bases, with 6 bases lying between them. This CDR3 is built from 12 residues. Germline CDR1 and CDR2: SGHRS and YFSETQ. The CDR3 coding sequence is TGCGCCAGCAGCCTTTCAACAGATACGCAGTATTTT. Protein: CASSLSTDTQYF. Full variable domain (outside the CDR3, taken from reference TRBV5-1 and TRBJ2-3): KAGVTQTPRYLIKTRGQQVTLSCSPISGHRSVSWYQQTPGQGLQFLFEYFSETQRNKGNFPGRFSGRQFSNSRSEMNVSTLELGDSALYLCASSLSTDTQYFGPGTRLTVL.

The chain recombines TRBV6-1 with TRBJ2-6; D not resolved. This CDR3 contains 18 residues. V dropped 4 bases and J dropped 5 bases, with 21 bases sitting between them. The germline V gene has CDR1 MNHNS and CDR2 SASEGT. CDR3 nucleotides: TGTGCCAGCAGTGCGGCATGCTATGCACAAAGTCGGGCCAACGTCCTGACTTTC. Residues: CASSAACYAQSRANVLTF.

The chain joins TRBV14 to TRBJ2-7; unclear D gene. With 1 base removed from V and 2 bases from J, the gap between germline ends came to 12 bases. This CDR3 spans 15 amino acids. Germline V gives CDR1 SGHDN, CDR2 FVKESK. Here the CDR3 reads CASSQAGSFAYEQYF. CDR3 nucleotide sequence: TGTGCCAGCAGCCAAGCAGGATCTTTTGCCTACGAGCAGTACTTC.

This rearrangement joins TRBV7-8 to TRBJ2-7; TRBD1 might be the D (6 bases). Per germline, CDR1 SGHVS and CDR2 FQNEAQ. The CDR3 consists of 14 residues. V gave up 1 base and J gave up 2 bases, with 9 bases separating them. The CDR3 loop is CASSLEGVTYEQYF. CDR3 DNA: TGTGCCAGCAGCTTAGAGGGGGTGACCTACGAGCAGTACTTC.

The chain couples TRBV28 to TRBJ1-2, with 7 positions matching TRBD1. Trimming cost V 7 bases and J 0 bases; bases outside gene matches: 5. Looked up from germline, CDR1 is MDHEN and CDR2 is SYDVKM. The CDR3 covers 14 residues. CDR3 DNA sequence: TGTGCCAGCACCCTCGGGACAGCTAACTATGGCTACACCTTC. Encoded protein: CASTLGTANYGYTF.